These 14 T cell receptor beta chains came from one sample sequenced in a study of vaccination and CD4 T cells after COVID-19. These TCRs are of unknown antigen specificity. Treatment noted: approximately 11-day PBMC culture with coronavirus spike peptide pools or control peptides (ViraFEST assay). The Oncomine TCR Beta short-read assay was what sequenced the DNA obtained from cultured CD4+ T cells. Each CDR3 protein is one row after TCRdb ran MiXCR on the PCR reads. The sample holds under 25,000 distinct CDR3 sequences, about 40% seen once. This specimen consisted of CD4+ T cells from blood, cultured in vitro, obtained before SARS-CoV-2 vaccination. Receptor source: a human donor who had recovered from COVID-19.

This clonotype was observed a handful of times. The CDR3 nucleotides read TGTGCCAGCAGTGTGGGGGCCGGCGAAAAACTGTTTTTT. Encoded protein: CASSVGAGEKLFF. This chain connects TRBV6-1 to TRBJ1-4, with D possibly being TRBD1 (6 bases). The CDR3 totals 13 residues. Trimming left V 4 bases short and J 8 bases short, with 11 bases between. Germline loops: CDR1 MNHNS, CDR2 SASEGT.

The chain has TRBV6-5 and TRBJ2-6; perhaps TRBD1 as D (6 bases). V shed 0 bases and J shed 0 bases, with 18 bases lying between them. This CDR3 has 20 amino acids. CDR1 and CDR2 from the germline V gene are MNHEY and SVGAGI. CDR3 region: CASSYSYRRQAGSGANVLTF. CDR3 nucleotide sequence: TGTGCCAGCAGTTACTCCTACCGAAGACAGGCGGGCTCTGGGGCCAACGTCCTGACTTTC.

The genes are TRBV24-1 and TRBJ2-3, with a weak D call TRBD2 (6 bases). Deletions cut 4 bases from V and 4 bases from J, with 14 bases between. Germline V lookup: CDR1 KGHDR, CDR2 SFDVKD. CDR3 length: 15 residues. The CDR3 loop is CATSDEVGGADTQYF. CDR3 sequence (DNA): TGTGCCACCAGTGACGAAGTGGGAGGTGCAGATACGCAGTATTTT.

V usage is TRBV12-3 or TRBV12-4 and J usage is TRBJ1-5; D is perhaps TRBD1 (5 bases). This CDR3 contains 14 residues. Trimming stripped 6 bases from V and 5 bases from J, with 14 bases between. CDR3 protein: CASRHRDRYQPQHF. The CDR3 DNA is TGTGCCAGCAGGCACCGGGACCGGTATCAGCCCCAGCATTTT.

This chain uses TRBV30 with TRBJ1-2; the match to TRBD1 covers 10 bases. After removal of 0 bases from V and 7 bases from J, the junction contained 8 bases not matched to a gene. CDR3 length: 15 amino acids. Looked up from germline, CDR1 is GTSNPN and CDR2 is SVGIG (reference sequence). The CDR3 region has the DNA TGTGCCTGGAGTGTACCGGACAGGGGGTACGGTGGCTACACCTTC. Encoded protein: CAWSVPDRGYGGYTF.

The CDR3 spells CASSQDRTPRKTQYF. DNA of the CDR3: TGTGCCAGCAGCCAAGATAGGACTCCCAGGAAGACCCAGTACTTC. This chain connects TRBV4-2 to TRBJ2-5, with D tentatively TRBD2 (5 bases). Trimming stripped 0 bases from V and 6 bases from J, with 14 bases between. The CDR3 runs 15 residues. Germline CDR1 LGHNA, CDR2 YNFKEQ.

As regards this clonotype: One end of the junction is discordant with germline, which a read error may explain. The chain carries TRBV29-1 and TRBJ2-3; 8 nucleotides line up with TRBD2. Germline-derived CDR1 and CDR2 are SQVTM and ANQGSEA. This CDR3 contains 13 residues. CDR3 in amino acids: CSALGLAPDAQYF. The CDR3 DNA is TGCAGCGCTTTAGGACTAGCCCCAGATGCGCAGTATTTT.

This clonotype was observed a handful of times. The V and J genes are TRBV15 and TRBJ2-1; 8 bases line up with TRBD1. Germline values: CDR1 LNHNV, CDR2 YYDKDF (reference sequence). The CDR3 loop spans 15 amino acids. The V segment lost 0 bases and the J segment 3 bases; nucleotides outside the gene matches: 1. The DNA for the CDR3 is TGTGCCACCAGCAGAGAGACAGGGGTCTACAATGAGCAGTTCTTC. It encodes CATSRETGVYNEQFF.

The chain couples TRBV6-1 to TRBJ1-1; no reliable D call. Trimming took off 6 bases at V and 1 base at J, with 12 bases between the two ends. The germline CDR1 and CDR2 sequences are MNHNS and SASEGT. The CDR3 loop spans 14 amino acids. DNA of the CDR3: TGTGCCAGCAGCAGACGTGCAGCGAACACTGAAGCTTTCTTT. Residues: CASSRRAANTEAFF.

The chain has TRBV10-3 and TRBJ1-2; 10 bases fit TRBD1. Per germline, CDR1 ENHRY and CDR2 SYGVKD. V shed 6 bases, J shed 1 base, and the junction held 2 bases outside the gene matches. CDR3 size: 14 residues. DNA of the CDR3: TGTGCCATCAGGGGGACAGGGGTTAACTATGGCTACACCTTC. This translates into CAIRGTGVNYGYTF.

V is TRBV28 and J is TRBJ1-2, with 9 positions matching TRBD1. Germline V gene sequence: CDR1 MDHEN, CDR2 SYDVKM. CDR3 length equals 13 residues. The V and J ends lost 6 bases and 4 bases, in that order; junction bases with no gene match: 3. The CDR3 here is CASRSGQGYGYTF. In nucleotides, the CDR3 is TGTGCCAGCAGATCGGGACAGGGCTATGGCTACACCTTC.

The chain couples TRBV19 to TRBJ1-2; 9 bases line up with TRBD1. Germline V gene sequence: CDR1 LNHDA, CDR2 SQIVND (reference sequence). This CDR3 has 13 amino acids. With 3 bases clipped from V and 7 bases from J, the junction kept 3 bases outside the gene matches. CDR3 protein: CASSIGTGLGYTF. The CDR3 DNA reads TGTGCCAGTAGTATCGGGACAGGGCTTGGCTACACCTTC.

The chain combines TRBV20-1 with TRBJ1-1; 7 positions match TRBD1. The CDR3 has 14 residues. Trimming at V came to 2 bases and at J to 4 bases, leaving 7 bases not matched to a gene. Germline V gene lookup returns CDR1 DFQATT and CDR2 SNEGSKA (reference sequence). The CDR3 reads CSARTGDGATEAFF. The CDR3 DNA reads as TGCAGTGCTAGAACAGGGGATGGGGCCACTGAAGCTTTCTTT.

This clonotype was detected only a few times. The genes are TRBV6-2 or TRBV6-3 and TRBJ1-5; no clear D gene. The CDR3 sequence is 12 residues long. Trimming pared 6 bases from V and 8 bases from J, leaving 11 bases between. Germline V gene sequence: CDR1 MNHEY, CDR2 SVGEGT. The CDR3: CASRAPFEPQHF. CDR3 coding DNA: TGTGCCAGCAGGGCCCCATTTGAGCCCCAGCATTTT.